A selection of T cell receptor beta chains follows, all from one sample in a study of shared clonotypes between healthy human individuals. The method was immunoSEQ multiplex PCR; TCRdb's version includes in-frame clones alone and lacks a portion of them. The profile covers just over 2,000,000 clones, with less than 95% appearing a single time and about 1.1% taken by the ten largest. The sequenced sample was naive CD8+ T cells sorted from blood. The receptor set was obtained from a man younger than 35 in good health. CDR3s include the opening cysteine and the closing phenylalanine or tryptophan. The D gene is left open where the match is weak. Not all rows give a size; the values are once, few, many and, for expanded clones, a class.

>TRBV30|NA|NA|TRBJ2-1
TGTGCCTGGAGTGAGGGGGGTGAGCAGTTCTTC
CAWSEGGEQFF
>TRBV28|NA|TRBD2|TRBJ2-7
TGTGCCAGCACTATATTAGCGGGGGGATACGAGCAGTACTTC
CASTILAGGYEQYF
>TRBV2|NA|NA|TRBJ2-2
TGTGCCAGCAGTAAGGCTCAGGGTACCGGGGAGCTGTTTTTT
CASSKAQGTGELFF
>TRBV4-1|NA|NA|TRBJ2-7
TGCGCCAGCAGCCAGGACACTCTCTACGAGCAGTACTTC
CASSQDTLYEQYF
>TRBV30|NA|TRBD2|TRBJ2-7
TGTGCCTGGAGCCTAGGAGCGGGAGAGGTCGAGCAGTACTTC
CAWSLGAGEVEQYF
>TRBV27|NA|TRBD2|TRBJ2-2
TGTGCCAGCAGTTTTCCGGCGGGAGTGGGTTCCGGGGAGCTGTTTTTT
CASSFPAGVGSGELFF
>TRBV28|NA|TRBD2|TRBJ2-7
TGTGCCAGCAGGGATAGCGGGGCCGGTGAGCAGTACTTC
CASRDSGAGEQYF
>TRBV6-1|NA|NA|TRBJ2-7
TGTGCCAGCAGTGCCGGGACACCCTACGAGCAGTACTTC
CASSAGTPYEQYF
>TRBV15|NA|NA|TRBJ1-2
TGTGCCACCAGTTCAGAGGGGGGGAACTATGGCTACACCTTC
CATSSEGGNYGYTF
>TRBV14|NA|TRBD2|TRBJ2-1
TGTGCCAGCAGCCGCGGAGGACTAGCGACCTACAATGAGCAGTTCTTC
CASSRGGLATYNEQFF
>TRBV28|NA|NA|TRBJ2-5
TGTGCCAGCAGCTTGGACAAAACGCAGGGCGGGACCCAGTACTTC
CASSLDKTQGGTQYF
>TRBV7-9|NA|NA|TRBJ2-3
TGTGCCAGCAGCTCAGGGGCGCAGATCCCGCAGTATTTT
CASSSGAQIPQYF
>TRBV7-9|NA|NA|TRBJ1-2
TGTGCCAGCAGCTTAATAGTTGGGACGCGGGAGGAACCTTACTATGGCTACACCTTC
CASSLIVGTREEPYYGYTF
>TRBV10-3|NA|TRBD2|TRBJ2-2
TGTGCCATACCCCTCGCTAGCGGGAATGGATACGGGGAGCTGTTTTTT
CAIPLASGNGYGELFF
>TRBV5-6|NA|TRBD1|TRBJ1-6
TGTGCCAGCAGCTTAGGGGGCCTCCCGCCCCTCCACTTT
CASSLGGLPPLHF
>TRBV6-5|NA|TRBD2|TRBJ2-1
TGTGCCAGCTCCCAGACTAGCGGGCCTTACAATGAGCAGTTCTTC
CASSQTSGPYNEQFF
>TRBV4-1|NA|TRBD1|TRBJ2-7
TGCGCCAGCAGCCAGAGACAGGGAAATAGCTACGAGCAGTACTTC
CASSQRQGNSYEQYF
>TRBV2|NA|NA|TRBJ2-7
TGTGCCAGCAGTGAAGAAGGGCCTTCCCTGTTAGGGGAGTACTTC
CASSEEGPSLLGEYF
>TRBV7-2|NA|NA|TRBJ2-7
TGTGCCAGCAGCCCGTGGGCGGTATCCTACGAGCAGTACTTC
CASSPWAVSYEQYF
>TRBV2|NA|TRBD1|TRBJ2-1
TGTGCCAGCAGGTTCGGGACAGGGGGCGTCGATGGGAATGAGCAGTTCTTC
CASRFGTGGVDGNEQFF
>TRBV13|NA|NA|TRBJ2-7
TGTGCCAGCAGCTTAGGCCGGGGCCCCGAGCAGTACTTC
CASSLGRGPEQYF
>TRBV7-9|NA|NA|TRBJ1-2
TGTGCCAGCAGCTTGGGGTCTAAAGGCTACACCTTC
CASSLGSKGYTF
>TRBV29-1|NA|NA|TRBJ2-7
TGCAGCGTTGGGACGCAATCCTACGAGCAGTACTTC
CSVGTQSYEQYF
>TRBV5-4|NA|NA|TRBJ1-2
TGTGCCAGCAGCTTGGGTGGAGCGAACTATGGCTACACCTTC
CASSLGGANYGYTF
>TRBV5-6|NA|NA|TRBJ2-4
TGTGCCAGCAGCAATTCTCTAGCCAAAAACATTCAGTACTTC
CASSNSLAKNIQYF
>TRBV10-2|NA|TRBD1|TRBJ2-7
TGCGCCAGCAGGACAGGGGTCGCCTACGAGCAGTACTTC
CASRTGVAYEQYF
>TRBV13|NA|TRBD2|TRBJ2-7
TGTGCCAGCAGCTGGACTAGCGGGGGGGCCCTCGAGCAGTACTTC
CASSWTSGGALEQYF
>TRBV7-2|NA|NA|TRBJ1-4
TGTGCCAGCAGCTTAGGCCCTGGGGATGAAAAACTGTTTTTT
CASSLGPGDEKLFF
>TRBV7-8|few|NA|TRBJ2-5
TGTGCCAGCAGCATAGCTGAAAGGAGGTGGGAGACCCAGTACTTC
CASSIAERRWETQYF
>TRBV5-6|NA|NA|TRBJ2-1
TGTGCCAGCAGCTTGGCCAATAGGGATGAGCAGTTCTTC
CASSLANRDEQFF
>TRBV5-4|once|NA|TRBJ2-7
TGTGCCAGCAGCGGGGACCAGGGATCCTACGAGCAGTACTTC
CASSGDQGSYEQYF
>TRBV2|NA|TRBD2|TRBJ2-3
TGTGCCAGCAGCGGCCTGGCGGGGGGGCCGGATACGCAGTATTTT
CASSGLAGGPDTQYF
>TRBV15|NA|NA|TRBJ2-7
TGTGCCACCAGCAGAGACTGGGCCTCTAGCTCCTACGAGCAGTACTTC
CATSRDWASSSYEQYF
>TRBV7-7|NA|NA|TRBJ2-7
TGTGCTAGCAGCAACCCCAGGTGGCAGAGCTTCTACGAGCAGTACTTC
CASSNPRWQSFYEQYF
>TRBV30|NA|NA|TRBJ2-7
TGTGCCTGGAGTGGGGTATGGAGGGACGAGCAGTACTTC
CAWSGVWRDEQYF
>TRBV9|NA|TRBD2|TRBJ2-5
TGTGCCAGCAGCGTAGGTGCGGGAGGTTACCAAGAGACCCAGTACTTC
CASSVGAGGYQETQYF
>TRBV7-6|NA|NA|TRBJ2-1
TGTGCCAGCAGCGGAACCAATGAGCAGTTCTTC
CASSGTNEQFF
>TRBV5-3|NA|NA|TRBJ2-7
TGTGCCAGAAGCTTTTCAGGAGTAACCTCCTACGAGCAGTACTTC
CARSFSGVTSYEQYF
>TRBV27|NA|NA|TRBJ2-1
TGTGCCAGCAGTTCCGGACGGGACAATGAGCAGTTCTTC
CASSSGRDNEQFF
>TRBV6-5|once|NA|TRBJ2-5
TGTGCCAGCGGCGACCCTGGGACGAAAGAGACCCAGTACTTC
CASGDPGTKETQYF
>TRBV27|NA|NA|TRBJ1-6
TGTGCCAGCAGCTCCCCCGCCTATAATTCACCCCTCCACTTT
CASSSPAYNSPLHF
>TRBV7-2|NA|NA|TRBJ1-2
TGTGCCAGCAGCTTAAATTTAGGGGAAGGGCCTGACTATGGCTACACCTTC
CASSLNLGEGPDYGYTF
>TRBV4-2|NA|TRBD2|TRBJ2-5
TGTGCCAGCAGCTCCGGGACTAGCGGACAAGAGACCCAGTACTTC
CASSSGTSGQETQYF
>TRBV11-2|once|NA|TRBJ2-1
TGTGCCAGCAGCCCTGAGGGGGAGGTGTATGAGCAGTTCTTC
CASSPEGEVYEQFF
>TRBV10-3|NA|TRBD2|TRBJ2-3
TGTGCCACCATCGGAGCGGGAGGGCCCACAGATACGCAGTATTTT
CATIGAGGPTDTQYF
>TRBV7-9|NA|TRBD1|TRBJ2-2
TGTGCCAGCAGCCGGACAGGGAACACCGGGGAGCTGTTTTTT
CASSRTGNTGELFF